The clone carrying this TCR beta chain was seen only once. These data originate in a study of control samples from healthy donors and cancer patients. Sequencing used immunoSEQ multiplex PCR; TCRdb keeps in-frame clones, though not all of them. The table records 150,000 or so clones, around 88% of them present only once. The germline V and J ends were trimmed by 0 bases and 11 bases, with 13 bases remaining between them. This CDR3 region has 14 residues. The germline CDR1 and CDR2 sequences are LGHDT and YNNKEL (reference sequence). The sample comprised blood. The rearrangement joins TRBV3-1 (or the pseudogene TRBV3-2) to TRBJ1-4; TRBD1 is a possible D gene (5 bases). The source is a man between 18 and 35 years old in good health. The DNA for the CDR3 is TGTGCCAGCAGCCAAGATTGGTCAGGGAGGAAACTGTTTTTT. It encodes CASSQDWSGRKLFF.